These T cell receptor beta chains were read from a single sample in a study of T cell changes during pregnancy in multiple sclerosis. Profiling relied on immunoSEQ multiplex PCR, and the TCRdb table lists in-frame clones only, not all of them. The top ten hold around 0.61% of the sample, which has around 48,000 clones, almost 95% seen once. The sample consisted of CD4+ T cells from peripheral blood mononuclear cells, taken in the third trimester of pregnancy. The receptors stem from a female donor with multiple sclerosis, enrolled in a pregnancy study. Each CDR3 is given with its conserved first and last residue. The D gene is left open where the match is weak. Rows give clone size only sometimes, using once, few, many, or a class for an expanded clone.

V gene: TRBV15
J gene: TRBJ2-3
clone size: NA
D gene: NA
CDR3 DNA: TGTGCCACCAGCAGAGGAGTTTTGACAGATACGCAGTATTTT
CDR3 protein: CATSRGVLTDTQYF

V gene: TRBV13
J gene: TRBJ2-2
clone size: NA
D gene: NA
CDR3 DNA: TGTGCCAGCAGCCACCGGACACTCACCGGGGAGCTGTTTTTT
CDR3 protein: CASSHRTLTGELFF

V gene: TRBV7-9
J gene: TRBJ2-4
clone size: NA
D gene: NA
CDR3 DNA: TGTGCCAGCAGCTCAGGGTTGACCAAAAACATTCAGTACTTC
CDR3 protein: CASSSGLTKNIQYF

V gene: TRBV7-2
J gene: TRBJ2-5
clone size: NA
D gene: TRBD2
CDR3 DNA: TGTGCCAGCAGCTCTTTAGCGGGAGCGGTCGTAGAGACCCAGTACTTC
CDR3 protein: CASSSLAGAVVETQYF

V gene: TRBV4-3
J gene: TRBJ2-1
clone size: NA
D gene: NA
CDR3 DNA: TGCGCCAGCAGCCAAGATCATACTAGATACAATGAGCAGTTCTTC
CDR3 protein: CASSQDHTRYNEQFF

V gene: TRBV28
J gene: TRBJ2-2
clone size: few
D gene: NA
CDR3 DNA: TGTGCCAGCAGTTTAATTTCGGGGATGAACACCGGGGAGCTGTTTTTT
CDR3 protein: CASSLISGMNTGELFF

V gene: TRBV4-1
J gene: TRBJ2-7
clone size: NA
D gene: TRBD2
CDR3 DNA: TGCGCCAGCAGCCACTTGGGGAGGGTATACGAGCAGTACTTC
CDR3 protein: CASSHLGRVYEQYF

V gene: TRBV10-2
J gene: TRBJ2-7
clone size: few
D gene: NA
CDR3 DNA: TGCGCCAGCAGCGGACTGCATACGGGGCAGTACTTC
CDR3 protein: CASSGLHTGQYF

V gene: TRBV9
J gene: TRBJ2-7
clone size: NA
D gene: TRBD2
CDR3 DNA: TGTGCCAGCACCCCAGCCGAGGGACTAAACTACGAGCAGTACTTC
CDR3 protein: CASTPAEGLNYEQYF

V gene: TRBV6-4
J gene: TRBJ2-5
clone size: NA
D gene: TRBD2
CDR3 DNA: TGTGCCAGCAGTGACCCGACTAGCGGGATCCAAGAGACCCAGTACTTC
CDR3 protein: CASSDPTSGIQETQYF

V gene: TRBV6-5
J gene: TRBJ1-1
clone size: NA
D gene: TRBD1
CDR3 DNA: TGTGCCAGCAGGCGGAGCTGGACAGGGCAACCTGAAGCTTTCTTT
CDR3 protein: CASRRSWTGQPEAFF

V gene: TRBV7-2
J gene: TRBJ2-7
clone size: NA
D gene: NA
CDR3 DNA: TGTGCCAGCAGCTTAGGGCGGAGCTACGAGCAGTACTTC
CDR3 protein: CASSLGRSYEQYF

V gene: TRBV19
J gene: TRBJ2-1
clone size: NA
D gene: TRBD1
CDR3 DNA: TGTGCCAGTAGTATGGACAGGGGGCGTGAGAATGAGCAGTTCTTC
CDR3 protein: CASSMDRGRENEQFF

V gene: TRBV7-9
J gene: TRBJ1-1
clone size: NA
D gene: NA
CDR3 DNA: TGTGCCAGCAGCTTAGCCCGACAGGTTATCATGAACACTGAAGCTTTCTTT
CDR3 protein: CASSLARQVIMNTEAFF

V gene: TRBV11-2
J gene: TRBJ1-2
clone size: NA
D gene: NA
CDR3 DNA: TGTGCCAGCACCCCTGGGGGCCATGGCTACACCTTC
CDR3 protein: CASTPGGHGYTF